This T cell receptor beta chain was documented in a study of control samples from healthy donors and cancer patients. This clone was detected only a few times. Clones were read by immunoSEQ multiplex PCR, and TCRdb kept only the in-frame ones, dropping some. The profile covers about 140,000 clones, with approximately 88% appearing a single time and 4% to 5.5% taken by the ten largest. This TCR came from a man younger than 40 in good health. Sequenced input: blood.

The CDR3 region is CASSDRVHQPQHF. Here the CDR3 DNA reads TGTGCCAGCAGCGACAGGGTGCATCAGCCCCAGCATTTT. J is TRBJ1-5 and V is TRBV6-5; 7 bases match TRBD1. Trimming took 6 bases from V and 5 from J; bases not matched to a gene: 4. Germline V CDR1 and CDR2: MNHEY, SVGAGI. This CDR3 has 13 residues.